This entry lists 14 T cell receptor beta chains sequenced from one sample in a study of blood T cell repertoires in COVID-19 (dated by TCRdb to 2019 to 2021). Library construction relied on the immunoSEQ multiplex PCR assay. The source is immuneACCESS, and TCRdb retained only in-frame sequences with V and J called. Part of the clones is not carried over; for the studies checked, unresolved V genes explain less than half of this, and the remainder is unexplained. Present in this sample are roughly 120,000 clones, roughly three quarters of which were seen just once. Of the sample, roughly 7.9% falls within the top ten clones. The sequencing sample was made of peripheral blood. Receptor source: a human donor in a cohort sampled during active COVID-19.

The V gene is TRBV11-2, the J gene TRBJ2-7; 9 positions agree with TRBD2. V was pared by 11 bases and J by 6 bases, with 11 bases of the junction left unmatched. The germline V gene encodes CDR1 SGHAT and CDR2 FQNNGV. The CDR3 has 13 amino acids. CDR3 region: CASTQGLAGEQYF. The CDR3 nucleotides are TGTGCCTCTACCCAGGGACTAGCTGGCGAGCAGTACTTC.

J is TRBJ1-1 and V is TRBV6-5; D remains ambiguous. Trimming took 10 bases from V and 4 from J, leaving 22 bases between them. CDR3 length equals 15 residues. Germline V CDR1 and CDR2: MNHEY, SVGAGI. The DNA of the CDR3 is TGTGCCATTAAGGGAGGTTTAGGACTAGGCACTGAAGCTTTCTTT. As protein: CAIKGGLGLGTEAFF.

This sequence joins TRBV6-5 and TRBJ2-7; 7 bases are a match to TRBD2. Looked up from germline, CDR1 is MNHEY and CDR2 is SVGAGI. V gave up 5 bases and J gave up 3 bases; unmatched junction bases: 4. The CDR3 contains 13 residues. The CDR3 loop is CASSLSSGYEQYF. The DNA of the CDR3 is TGTGCCAGCAGTCTTTCTAGCGGCTACGAGCAGTACTTC.

J is TRBJ2-7 and V is TRBV7-8; the match to TRBD2 covers 11 bases. The germline gives CDR1 SGHVS, CDR2 FQNEAQ. Trimming removed 2 bases from V and 2 bases from J; junction bases left unmatched: 8. CDR3 length: 17 amino acids. CDR3 region: CASSLRGTSGTPYEQYF. The CDR3 nucleotides read TGTGCCAGCAGCTTAAGGGGGACTAGCGGAACTCCCTACGAGCAGTACTTC.

The CDR3 DNA follows: TGTGCCAGCAGTCTGACTGGCCGAGAGACCCAGTACTTC. It codes for CASSLTGRETQYF. The chain is built from TRBV2 and TRBJ2-5; unclear D gene. Germline-derived CDR1 and CDR2 are SNHLY and FYNNEI. The ends were cut back, 5 bases at V and 4 bases at J, with 11 bases in the middle. There are 13 residues in the CDR3.

This chain uses TRBV5-6 with TRBJ2-2; no definite D call. This CDR3 has 14 residues. CDR1 is SGHDT, CDR2 YYEEEE, per germline. Trimming took 4 bases from V and 7 from J, leaving 14 bases between them. The CDR3 spells CASSGRTESGELFF. CDR3 sequence (DNA): TGTGCCAGCAGCGGTCGAACAGAGAGCGGGGAGCTGTTTTTT. The complete variable domain, with remaining parts taken from reference TRBV5-6 and TRBJ2-2, reads DAGVTQSPTHLIKTRGQQVTLRCSPKSGHDTVSWYQQALGQGPQFIFQYYEEEERQRGNFPDRFSGHQFPNYSSELNVNALLLGDSALYLCASSGRTESGELFFGEGSRLTVL.

The chain joins TRBV18 to TRBJ1-5, with 11 bases aligning to TRBD1. V was pared by 5 bases and J by 0 bases, with 6 bases of the junction left unmatched. The CDR3 is 17 residues long. Germline CDR1 reads KGHSH; CDR2 reads LQKENI. CDR3 protein: CASSVGQGVRSNQPQHF. CDR3 DNA sequence: TGTGCCAGCTCAGTGGGACAGGGGGTTCGTAGCAATCAGCCCCAGCATTTT.

The chain carries TRBV7-6 and TRBJ1-3; 9 positions agree with TRBD1. CDR1 and CDR2 from the germline V gene are SGHVS and FNYEAQ. V was clipped by 1 base and J by 0 bases; unmatched bases: 4. This CDR3 contains 17 residues. The CDR3 nucleotides are TGTGCCAGCAGCTTAGGGGGACAGGGATCCTCTGGAAACACCATATATTTT. Protein: CASSLGGQGSSGNTIYF.

V is TRBV11-2 and J is TRBJ2-7; D call uncertain. The V and J ends lost 1 base and 2 bases respectively, with 6 bases between them. The V gene's germline CDR1 is SGHAT and CDR2 FQNNGV. The CDR3 covers 13 residues. CDR3 DNA sequence: TGTGCCAGCAGCTTAGGACTGACCTACGAGCAGTACTTC. This codes for CASSLGLTYEQYF.

Notes on this clone: Germline and junction disagree at one end, which may indicate a read error. This rearrangement joins TRBV7-7 to TRBJ1-5; the match to TRBD1 covers 11 bases. The CDR3 length is 16 residues. Germline CDR1 reads SSHAT; CDR2 reads FNYEAQ (reference sequence). The CDR3, as DNA: TGTGCTAGCAGCTCGACCGGGACAGGGGGAGATCAGCCCCAGCATTTT. Its protein product is CASSSTGTGGDQPQHF. The entire variable domain, with the rest obtained from reference TRBV7-7 and TRBJ1-5, is as follows: GAGVSQSPRYKVTKRGQDVTLRCDPISSHATLYWYQQALGQGPEFLTYFNYEAQPDKSGLPSDRFSAERPEGSISTLTIQRTEQRDSAMYRCASSSTGTGGDQPQHFGDGTRLSIL.

The chain combines TRBV9 with TRBJ2-5, with D perhaps matching TRBD1 (6 bases). The V end lost 0 bases, the J end lost 9 bases, and 15 bases lay between the germline ends. CDR3 length equals 14 residues. From germline, CDR1 is SGDLS and CDR2 YYNGEE. The CDR3 nucleotides read TGTGCCAGCAGCGTAGGGGGGCAGCAAGGGGCCCAGTACTTC. It encodes CASSVGGQQGAQYF.

The chain couples TRBV7-9 to TRBJ2-7; perhaps TRBD1 as D (6 bases). Trimming took 4 bases from V and 0 from J, leaving 16 bases between them. The CDR3 loop spans 16 amino acids. CDR1 and CDR2 from the germline V gene are SEHNR and FQNEAQ (reference sequence). The CDR3: CASSWVGAFSSYEQYF. The CDR3 coding sequence is TGTGCCAGCAGCTGGGTGGGGGCTTTTAGCTCCTACGAGCAGTACTTC.

The sample holds a few counts of this clone. The chain has TRBV27 and TRBJ2-7; perhaps TRBD2 as D (6 bases). The CDR3 totals 13 residues. Trimming took 10 bases from V and 0 from J, leaving 13 bases between them. The V gene's germline CDR1 is MNHEY and CDR2 SMNVEV (reference sequence). CDR3 protein: CATRGLRSYEQYF. Written as DNA, the CDR3 is TGTGCCACTAGGGGACTTCGCTCCTACGAGCAGTACTTC.

The chain employs TRBV30 and TRBJ1-1, with a tentative D call TRBD1 (6 bases). The length of the CDR3 is 13 residues. Germline V gene data show CDR1 as GTSNPN and CDR2 as SVGIG (reference sequence). The V and J ends lost 5 bases and 4 bases respectively, with 14 bases between them. Here the CDR3 DNA reads TGTGCCTGGTACCAACAGGGCGGCACTGAAGCTTTCTTT. Translating gives CAWYQQGGTEAFF.